These 2 T cell receptor beta chains share one sample of origin, sequenced in a study of PD-L1 blockade in urothelial cancer. As for time point: peripheral blood 6 weeks after treatment start. Produced via immunoSEQ multiplex PCR; TCRdb's table is partial and in-frame only. This table has 50,000 to 55,000 clones, around 90% appearing once. The sequences come from PBMCs, collected around atezolizumab (anti-PD-L1) treatment. These receptors came from a man aged 55 to 70 with urothelial cancer.

The V gene is TRBV5-4, the J gene TRBJ1-2, with a weak D call TRBD1 (6 bases). Trimming removed 2 bases at V and 7 bases at J, with 18 bases between. Per germline, CDR1 SGHNT and CDR2 YYREEE (reference sequence). This CDR3 has 15 residues. The CDR3: CASSLPRAGVGGYTF. In DNA form, the CDR3 reads TGTGCCAGCAGCTTACCCCGGGCAGGGGTGGGTGGCTACACCTTC.

This clone was seen a handful of times. V usage is TRBV18 and J usage is TRBJ1-2, with D possibly matching TRBD1 (6 bases). The V end was cut by 3 bases, the J end by 5 bases, with 16 bases between. Germline CDR1 is KGHSH and CDR2 is LQKENI. The CDR3 consists of 15 residues. DNA of the CDR3: TGTGCCAGCTCACCCGATCAGGGGATAGGATATGGCTACACCTTC. Protein: CASSPDQGIGYGYTF.